The present T cell receptor (beta chain) was sequenced within a study of human T cells and chemical hapten exposure. Study context: Patients additionally received therapeutic doses of diphenylcyclopropenone on the scalp once a week, and this continued throughout the roughly 25-week study.

General observations from the study: Patch test score was positively correlated with the counts of PT1 expanded TCRs.

In the study's own analysis: Sample TCR totals centred on a median of approximately 96,000, ranging about 23,224 to 700,000. TCRdb itself ran the RACE reads through MiXCR, one entry per CDR3 protein. For this entry, the V and J calls and clone size follow TCRdb and not the study's own pipeline. The profile shows 35,000 or so distinct CDR3 sequences, about 6.3% of them singletons. This clonotype was found many times. Antigen unknown. The time point here: patch test 1, 2 weeks after DPC sensitization. Regarding treatment: therapeutic diphenylcyclopropenone sensitization with weekly scalp DPC. Before extraction, the whole blood was not fractionated, and total RNA was taken from it. The sample here was whole blood, taken in connection with sensitization to the hapten diphenylcyclopropenone (DPC). The receptor was isolated from a woman aged 25 to 39 with alopecia areata. Some clones in this sample may be carry-over from other donors' samples.

Here the CDR3 reads CASSQRPGASGDEQFF. The DNA of the CDR3 is TGCGCCAGCAGCCAACGACCAGGGGCTAGCGGGGATGAGCAGTTCTTC. V usage is TRBV4-1 and J usage is TRBJ2-1, with 9 nucleotides matching TRBD2. After removal of 2 bases from V and 8 bases from J, the junction contained 10 bases not matched to a gene. Per the germline V gene, CDR1 is MGHRA and CDR2 is YSYEKL. CDR3 length equals 16 residues.